What follows describes a single T cell receptor (beta chain). What it recognizes is unknown. The PCR had 60 Vbeta and 13 Jbeta primers. Method: immunoSEQ multiplex PCR; TCRdb's copy keeps in-frame clones and lacks some. The table has some 80,000 clones, around three quarters seen once. The entry originates in a study of cytomegalovirus exposure and HLA in healthy donors. Study outcomes and limitations: Across donors, presence/absence analyses took sequencing depth to be roughly uniform.

Sequenced sample: PBMCs. This clonotype originated in a man aged 35 to 55 in good health and CMV-seronegative.

The chain's CDR3 is CASSPPGQAGEQYF. Written as DNA, the CDR3 is TGTGCCAGCTCACCACCGGGACAGGCAGGCGAGCAGTACTTC. The chain is built from TRBV18 and TRBJ2-7; 8 bases fit TRBD1. This CDR3 comprises 14 residues. Germline-derived CDR1 and CDR2 are KGHSH and LQKENI. The V and J ends lost 0 bases and 6 bases, in that order; junction bases with no gene match: 4.